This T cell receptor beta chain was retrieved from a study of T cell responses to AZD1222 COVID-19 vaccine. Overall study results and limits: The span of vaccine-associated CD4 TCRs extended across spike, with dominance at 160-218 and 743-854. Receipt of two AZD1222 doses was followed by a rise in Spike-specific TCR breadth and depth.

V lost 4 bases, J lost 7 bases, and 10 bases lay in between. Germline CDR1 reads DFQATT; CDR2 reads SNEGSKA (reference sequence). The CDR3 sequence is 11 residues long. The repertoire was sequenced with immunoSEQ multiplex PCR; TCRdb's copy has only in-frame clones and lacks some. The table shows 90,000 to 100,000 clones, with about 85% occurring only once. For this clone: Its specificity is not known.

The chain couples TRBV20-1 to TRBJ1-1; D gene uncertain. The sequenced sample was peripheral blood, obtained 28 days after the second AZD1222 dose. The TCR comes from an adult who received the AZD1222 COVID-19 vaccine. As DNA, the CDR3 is TGCAGTGCTACCGAACAAATTGAAGCTTTCTTT. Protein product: CSATEQIEAFF.